The TCR beta chain under discussion was sequenced for a study of cytomegalovirus exposure and HLA in healthy donors. Study-wide points: In a later analysis, specific HLA alleles were associated with about 18,000 TCR beta sequences at a 0.05 false discovery rate. In a later analysis, CMV-associated beta chains were mostly HLA-associated, it appeared.

PCR involved 60 Vbeta and 13 Jbeta primers. The repertoire was sequenced with immunoSEQ multiplex PCR; TCRdb's copy has only in-frame clones and lacks some. This sample has roughly 84,000 clones, with around 77% found just once. The CDR3 extends over 11 amino acids. Trimming cost V 5 bases and J 5 bases, with 3 bases left between them. Germline loops: CDR1 SGHAT, CDR2 FQDESV (reference sequence). For this clone: The antigen is unknown.

Sequenced input: PBMCs. The gene calls are TRBV11-1 and TRBJ1-4; no firm D call. This clonotype was sampled from a man aged 50 to 60 in good health and CMV-seronegative. The CDR3 is CASSSNEKLFF. The DNA of the CDR3 is TGTGCCAGCAGCAGCAATGAAAAACTGTTTTTT. The full variable domain, its missing parts supplied by reference TRBV11-1 and TRBJ1-4, is EAEVAQSPRYKITEKSQAVAFWCDPISGHATLYWYRQILGQGPELLVQFQDESVVDDSQLPKDRFSAERLKGVDSTLKIQPAELGDSAMYLCASSSNEKLFFGSGTQLSVL.